The 2 T cell receptor beta chains below come from one sample, sequenced in a study of blood T cells in healthy people across ages. It was with a sample-barcoded 5' primer and a J-beta primer mix that a second PCR of roughly 7 to 12 cycles was run. TCRdb re-analysed the 5' RACE reads in MiXCR, keeping a single row per CDR3 protein. In the table there are around 2 million distinct CDR3 sequences, about two fifths of which are singletons. Specimen: blood. These receptors were collected from a human donor in good health.

This clonotype was picked up a small number of times. The chain links TRBV27 to TRBJ2-7; 9 positions match TRBD2. The junction had 11 bases not matched to a gene; V was cut back by 8 bases and J by 3 bases. This CDR3 comprises 15 residues. CDR1 is MNHEY and CDR2 is SMNVEV in the germline V gene (reference sequence). CDR3 in amino acids: CASGHPIAGDYEQYF. CDR3 bases: TGTGCCAGCGGTCATCCCATAGCGGGGGACTACGAGCAGTACTTC.

The V and J genes are TRBV18 and TRBJ1-4, with D possibly TRBD1 on 5 matching bases. V lost 3 bases and J 5 bases, leaving 10 bases between the germline ends. Germline V gives CDR1 KGHSH, CDR2 LQKENI. The CDR3 is 14 amino acids. The CDR3 region is CASSPKKGNEKLFF. The CDR3 DNA reads TGTGCCAGCTCACCCAAGAAGGGGAATGAAAAACTGTTTTTT.